The 21 T cell receptor beta chains below were found in one sample sequenced in a study of CD8 T cells in Susac syndrome. A quantity of about 0.5 to 1 ug RNA underwent reverse transcription using random hexamers. TCRdb re-derived calls from the immunoSEQ multiplex PCR reads in MiXCR, one entry per CDR3 protein. Of hundreds of thousands of distinct CDR3 sequences listed, about 94% were seen once; the top ten hold 0.15% to 0.2%. Sample: CD4+ T cells from PBMCs. The receptors shown here come from a human donor with Susac syndrome.

CDR3 bases: TGTGCCAGCAGCCCAGCGGGGGGGAGCACCTACGAGCAGTACTTC. This sequence encodes CASSPAGGSTYEQYF. The genes are TRBV3-1 and TRBJ2-7, with 10 bases identical to TRBD2. This CDR3 has 15 residues. Trimming removed 4 bases from V and 2 bases from J; junction bases left unmatched: 5. CDR1 and CDR2 from the germline V gene are LGHDT and YNNKEL (reference sequence).

V usage is TRBV20-1 and J usage is TRBJ1-2, with D possibly being TRBD1 (5 bases). The V and J ends lost 6 bases and 1 base respectively, with 18 bases between them. The CDR3 runs to 15 residues. CDR1 DFQATT and CDR2 SNEGSKA come from the germline V gene (reference sequence). The CDR3 DNA reads as TGCAGTGCCTTTAAGGGGCCTCTGGTTAACTATGGCTACACCTTC. This encodes CSAFKGPLVNYGYTF.

J is TRBJ1-2 and V is TRBV5-6, with no clear D. The germline CDR1 and CDR2 sequences are SGHDT and YYEEEE. The V gene lost 0 bases and the J gene lost 9 bases, with 15 bases spanning the gap. The CDR3 totals 14 residues. The CDR3 region has the DNA TGTGCCAGCAGCTTGGACAAACGATATGGAAGCTACACCTTC. Its protein product is CASSLDKRYGSYTF.

V usage is TRBV20-1 and J usage is TRBJ2-3, with 8 positions matching TRBD1. CDR1 is DFQATT and CDR2 is SNEGSKA in the germline V gene (reference sequence). The CDR3 spans 14 residues. Trimming removed 6 bases from V and 2 bases from J; junction bases left unmatched: 7. CDR3 protein: CSARPGGDTDTQYF. In DNA, the CDR3 is TGCAGTGCCCGCCCAGGGGGCGACACAGATACGCAGTATTTT.

The chain recombines TRBV19 with TRBJ2-1; D gene uncertain. The CDR3 extends over 12 amino acids. Trimming cost V 7 bases and J 8 bases, with 12 bases left between them. CDR1 and CDR2 from the germline V gene are LNHDA and SQIVND (reference sequence). In DNA, the CDR3 is TGTGCCAGTACCAATTTTAGGCATGAGCAGTTCTTC. This translates into CASTNFRHEQFF.

The CDR3 region is CSARAYSSYEQYF. The CDR3 DNA follows: TGCAGTGCTAGAGCGTACAGTTCCTACGAGCAGTACTTC. The chain couples TRBV20-1 to TRBJ2-7, with D uncertain. From germline, CDR1 is DFQATT and CDR2 SNEGSKA (reference sequence). V dropped 1 base and J dropped 1 base, with 8 bases sitting between them. The CDR3 spans 13 residues.

The CDR3 DNA is TGCAGTGTCCAGGGAGGGGGCGGGAATGAGCAGTTCTTC. Protein sequence: CSVQGGGGNEQFF. The chain combines TRBV20-1 with TRBJ2-1, with D perhaps TRBD1 or TRBD2 (7 bases each). Germline assignment: CDR1 DFQATT and CDR2 SNEGSKA (reference sequence). The CDR3 is made up of 13 amino acids. V shed 7 bases and J shed 7 bases, with 17 bases lying between them.

This chain joins TRBV20-1 and TRBJ2-5; 10 bases line up with TRBD2. The junction had 3 bases not matched to a gene; V was cut back by 0 bases and J by 5 bases. CDR3 size: 14 residues. Germline V gene sequence: CDR1 DFQATT, CDR2 SNEGSKA (reference sequence). The CDR3 DNA follows: TGCAGTGCTAGAGATACTAGCGGGGCGGAGACCCAGTACTTC. Its translation is CSARDTSGAETQYF.

V is TRBV20-1 and J is TRBJ2-5; D may be TRBD2 (6 bases). Germline V gene lookup returns CDR1 DFQATT and CDR2 SNEGSKA (reference sequence). There are 13 residues in the CDR3. V lost 3 bases and J 4 bases, leaving 12 bases between the germline ends. CDR3 amino acids: CSARGSGSETQYF. In DNA form, the CDR3 reads TGCAGTGCTAGGGGTAGCGGATCAGAGACCCAGTACTTC.

The rearrangement uses TRBV20-1 and TRBJ1-5; 8 bases line up with TRBD1. With 5 bases clipped from V and 1 base from J, the junction kept 16 bases outside the gene matches. The CDR3 length is 18 residues. From germline, CDR1 is DFQATT and CDR2 SNEGSKA (reference sequence). CDR3 DNA: TGCAGTGCTGGCGGACAGGGAGGAGGGTATTCGAGCAATCAGCCCCAGCATTTT. Translation gives CSAGGQGGGYSSNQPQHF.

This clonotype was found once. This rearrangement joins TRBV20-1 to TRBJ2-3; a weak D match, TRBD1 (6 bases). Looked up from germline, CDR1 is DFQATT and CDR2 is SNEGSKA (reference sequence). The CDR3 has 12 residues. This CDR3 reads CTPRGTTDTQYF. The CDR3 DNA sequence: TGCACCCCGAGGGGGACCACAGATACGCAGTATTTT.

V usage is TRBV5-1 and J usage is TRBJ1-5, with TRBD1 matching over 7 bases. The CDR3 loop spans 14 amino acids. With V trimmed by 4 bases and J by 2 bases, 3 bases remained unmatched. CDR1 SGHRS and CDR2 YFSETQ come from the germline V gene. CDR3 sequence: CASSPDRGNQPQHF. The CDR3 DNA is TGCGCCAGCAGCCCAGACAGGGGCAATCAGCCCCAGCATTTT.

This rearrangement joins TRBV12-3 or TRBV12-4 to TRBJ2-5; D might be TRBD1 or TRBD2, each matching 7 bases. The CDR3 length is 13 residues. Trimming removed 10 bases from V and 3 bases from J, with 15 bases in between. CDR3 amino acids: CATRGGAEETQYF. Here the CDR3 DNA reads TGTGCCACCAGGGGGGGGGCGGAAGAGACCCAGTACTTC.

The chain links TRBV4-3 to TRBJ2-6, with no clear D. There are 15 residues in the CDR3. With 1 base removed from V and 0 bases from J, the gap between germline ends came to 4 bases. Germline lookup yields CDR1 LGHNA and CDR2 YSLEER. The CDR3 DNA is TGCGCCAGCAGCCAAGTGAGCTCTGGGGCCAACGTCCTGACTTTC. Translating it yields CASSQVSSGANVLTF.

The genes are TRBV20-1 and TRBJ2-7; D perhaps matches TRBD1 (8 bases). Between the trimmed V and J ends, which lost 3 bases and 6 bases, there was a span of 21 bases. CDR3 length equals 15 residues. Per germline, CDR1 DFQATT and CDR2 SNEGSKA (reference sequence). CDR3 sequence: CSARVYRGGTAEQYF. The CDR3 DNA reads as TGCAGTGCTAGGGTCTACAGGGGGGGGACAGCCGAGCAGTACTTC.

The V and J genes are TRBV30 and TRBJ1-1, with D possibly matching TRBD1 (6 bases). CDR1 and CDR2 (germline): GTSNPN, SVGIG (reference sequence). This CDR3 has 15 residues. Trimming shortened V by 1 base and J by 8 bases, and 20 bases separated the two germline ends. Here the CDR3 reads CAWSALQGRGDEAFF. CDR3 DNA sequence: TGTGCCTGGAGTGCCCTACAGGGACGCGGGGACGAAGCTTTCTTT.

The chain has TRBV25-1 and TRBJ2-3, with D tentatively TRBD1 (5 bases). V was clipped by 8 bases and J by 3 bases, with 12 bases between them. The CDR3 loop spans 13 amino acids. Germline CDR1 MGHDK, CDR2 SYGVNS. The CDR3 coding sequence is TGTGCCAGCGGTAGGGGTCCGACAGATACGCAGTATTTT. It specifies CASGRGPTDTQYF.

The gene calls are TRBV3-1 and TRBJ1-1, with D uncertain. The CDR3 is 11 residues long. The V gene's germline CDR1 is LGHDT and CDR2 YNNKEL (reference sequence). Trimming cost V 2 bases and J 11 bases, with 9 bases left between them. Written as DNA, the CDR3 is TGTGCCAGCAGCCAAAACGGTGGGGCTTTCTTT. Protein sequence: CASSQNGGAFF.

The chain employs TRBV6-1 and TRBJ2-3, with 10 bases identical to TRBD2. J lost 3 bases, V lost 5 bases, and 11 bases had no gene match. CDR3 size: 17 residues. Germline values: CDR1 MNHNS, CDR2 SASEGT. CDR3 DNA: TGTGCCAGCAGTCGGATACTAGCGGGGAAGGGTACAGATACGCAGTATTTT. Translated: CASSRILAGKGTDTQYF.

The chain combines TRBV20-1 with TRBJ1-1; 8 positions agree with TRBD1. The trim removed 5 bases at V and 11 bases at J, leaving 13 bases unmatched. This CDR3 comprises 13 residues. Germline loops: CDR1 DFQATT, CDR2 SNEGSKA (reference sequence). CDR3 bases: TGCAGTGCTCTGATGGACAGGGCTCGGCGGGCTTTCTTT. Encoded protein: CSALMDRARRAFF.

The chain employs TRBV12-3 or TRBV12-4 and TRBJ1-5; D remains unclear. The CDR3 runs to 14 residues. V lost 7 bases and J lost 0, with 10 bases in between. CDR3 region: CASTTEPSNQPQHF. CDR3 nucleotide sequence: TGTGCCAGCACCACAGAACCTAGCAATCAGCCCCAGCATTTT.